These 9 T cell receptor beta chains originate from one sample sequenced in a study of beta chain features in type 1 diabetes. Study-wide points: All four CD4+ subsets from Type 1 diabetes patients carried moderately but significantly shorter TCRB CDR3s.

cDNA synthesis used the whole RNA isolate, giving expressed TCRB sequences. Sequenced by immunoSEQ multiplex PCR; TCRdb stores in-frame clones only, minus some. The sample includes 300,000 to 400,000 clones, 8.5% to 10% of them seen just once. These TCRs are of unknown antigen specificity. The sample consisted of central memory CD4+ T cells from blood. The receptors stem from a man under 40 with type 1 diabetes.

This clone showed up just a few times. The chain is built from TRBV11-2 and TRBJ1-2; 10 nucleotides match TRBD1. After removal of 8 bases from V and 6 bases from J, the junction contained 6 bases not matched to a gene. This CDR3 is 13 amino acids long. The germline CDR1 and CDR2 sequences are SGHAT and FQNNGV. CDR3 sequence reads: CASSRDRGHGYTF. CDR3 DNA: TGTGCCAGCTCTCGGGACAGGGGACATGGCTACACCTTC.

In this sample, this clone turned up a few times. Written as DNA, the CDR3 is TGTGCCAGCAGTTTACAGGTAGACGAGCAGTACTTC. This gives the protein CASSLQVDEQYF. The chain has TRBV28 and TRBJ2-7; D gene unclear. Germline CDR1 MDHEN, CDR2 SYDVKM. The germline V and J ends were trimmed by 2 bases and 5 bases, with 7 bases remaining between them. CDR3 size: 12 residues. The entire variable domain, with the rest obtained from reference TRBV28 and TRBJ2-7, is as follows: DVKVTQSSRYLVKRTGEKVFLECVQDMDHENMFWYRQDPGLGLRLIYFSYDVKMKEKGDIPEGYSVSREKKERFSLILESASTNQTSMYLCASSLQVDEQYFGPGTRLTVT.

This clone has only a few counts. This chain joins TRBV14 and TRBJ2-2, with TRBD2 as a possible D gene (5 bases). V lost 0 bases to trimming and J lost 5 bases, with 16 bases between them. Germline values: CDR1 SGHDN, CDR2 FVKESK. This CDR3 region has 17 residues. CDR3 sequence reads: CASSQDLPGFSTGELFF. CDR3 bases: TGTGCCAGCAGCCAAGATTTGCCGGGGTTTTCAACCGGGGAGCTGTTTTTT.

The rearrangement joins TRBV18 to TRBJ2-7; D assignment may be TRBD1 or TRBD2 (5 bases each). Germline loops: CDR1 KGHSH, CDR2 LQKENI. The CDR3 is 16 amino acids. Trimming removed 3 bases at V and 1 base at J, with 16 bases between. CDR3 region: CASSPPGTTLSYEQYF. CDR3 DNA: TGTGCCAGCTCACCCCCGGGGACCACCTTGTCCTACGAGCAGTACTTC.

This clone was seen many times. The CDR3 DNA reads as TGTGCCACCAGCACCTTGGACAGGGAAGGCGAGACCCAGTACTTC. It encodes CATSTLDREGETQYF. This sequence joins TRBV15 and TRBJ2-5, with TRBD1 matching 8 bases. Trimming cost V 4 bases and J 5 bases; bases outside gene matches: 9. Germline CDR1 LNHNV, CDR2 YYDKDF (reference sequence). The CDR3 is 15 amino acids. The variable domain in full, completed from reference TRBV15 and TRBJ2-5, reads DAMVIQNPRYQVTQFGKPVTLSCSQTLNHNVMYWYQQKSSQAPKLLFHYYDKDFNNEADTPDNFQSRRPNTSFCFLDIRSPGLGDTAMYLCATSTLDREGETQYFGPGTRLLVL.

The chain has TRBV18 and TRBJ2-2; TRBD1 is a possible D gene (5 bases). With 2 bases removed from V and 1 base from J, the gap between germline ends came to 8 bases. The CDR3 covers 15 residues. CDR1 and CDR2 (germline): KGHSH, LQKENI. The CDR3, as DNA: TGTGCCAGCTCACCAGGGGCCGAGAACACCGGGGAGCTGTTTTTT. Protein: CASSPGAENTGELFF.

J is TRBJ2-1 and V is TRBV9, with 10 bases that match TRBD2. The germline CDR1 and CDR2 sequences are SGDLS and YYNGEE. CDR3 size: 16 residues. Trimming cost V 0 bases and J 7 bases; bases outside gene matches: 7. The CDR3 DNA sequence: TGTGCCAGCAGCGTAGGCAGGCTAGCGGGAGAGAATGAGCAGTTCTTC. Protein product: CASSVGRLAGENEQFF.

This chain connects TRBV6-1 to TRBJ2-7; D might be TRBD2 (6 bases). This CDR3 is built from 13 residues. Trimming removed 9 bases from V and 2 bases from J, with 14 bases in between. Germline assignment: CDR1 MNHNS and CDR2 SASEGT. CDR3 in amino acids: CASTGTETYEQYF. CDR3 DNA: TGTGCCAGTACGGGGACTGAAACCTACGAGCAGTACTTC.

V usage is TRBV28 and J usage is TRBJ1-5; D gene unclear. Trimming removed 8 bases from V and 1 base from J, with 6 bases in between. Per germline, CDR1 MDHEN and CDR2 SYDVKM. This CDR3 has 12 amino acids. CDR3 nucleotides: TGTGCCAGCGGGCAGAGCAATCAGCCCCAGCATTTT. Residues: CASGQSNQPQHF. Based on the CDR3 plus reference TRBV28 and TRBJ1-5, the full variable domain is DVKVTQSSRYLVKRTGEKVFLECVQDMDHENMFWYRQDPGLGLRLIYFSYDVKMKEKGDIPEGYSVSREKKERFSLILESASTNQTSMYLCASGQSNQPQHFGDGTRLSIL.